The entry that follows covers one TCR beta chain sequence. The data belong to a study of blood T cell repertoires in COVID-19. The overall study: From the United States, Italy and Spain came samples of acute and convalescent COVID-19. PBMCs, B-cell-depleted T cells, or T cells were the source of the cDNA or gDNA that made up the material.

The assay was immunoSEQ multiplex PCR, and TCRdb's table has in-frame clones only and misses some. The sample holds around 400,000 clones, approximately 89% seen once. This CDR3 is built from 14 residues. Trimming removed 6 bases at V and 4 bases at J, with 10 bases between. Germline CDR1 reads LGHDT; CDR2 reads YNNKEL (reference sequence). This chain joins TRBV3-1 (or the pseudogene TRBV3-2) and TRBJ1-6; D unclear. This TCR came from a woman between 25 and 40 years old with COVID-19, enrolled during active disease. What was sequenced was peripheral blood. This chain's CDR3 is CASRPTGYNSPLHF. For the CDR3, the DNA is TGTGCCAGCAGACCCACCGGGTATAATTCACCCCTCCACTTT.